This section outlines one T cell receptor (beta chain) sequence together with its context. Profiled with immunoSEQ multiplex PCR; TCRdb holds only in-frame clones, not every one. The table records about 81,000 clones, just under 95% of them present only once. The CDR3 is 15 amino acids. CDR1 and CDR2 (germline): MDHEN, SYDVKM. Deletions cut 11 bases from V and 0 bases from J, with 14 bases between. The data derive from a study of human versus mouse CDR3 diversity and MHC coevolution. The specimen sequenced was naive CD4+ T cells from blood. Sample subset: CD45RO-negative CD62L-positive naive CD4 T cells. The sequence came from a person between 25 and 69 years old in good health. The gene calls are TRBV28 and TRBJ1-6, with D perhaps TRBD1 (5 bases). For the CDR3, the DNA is TGTGCCTGGCGGGGGAATCCCTCCTATAATTCACCCCTCCACTTT. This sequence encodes CAWRGNPSYNSPLHF.